These 22 T cell receptor beta chains were all obtained from the same sample, sequenced in a study of shared clonotypes between healthy human individuals. Some clones are missing from TCRdb's copy, which holds only in-frame ones; the method was immunoSEQ multiplex PCR. The sample lists fewer than 2.5 million clones; 80% to 95% were seen once. Sequencing was carried out using naive CD4+ T cells from PBMCs. The subset denotes: CD45RA+ positively selected. Receptor source: a man aged 18 to 29 in good health. Some clones in this sample may be carry-over from other donors' samples.

The chain combines TRBV7-2 with TRBJ2-1, with D possibly TRBD2 on 5 matching bases. The V gene's germline CDR1 is SGHTA and CDR2 FQGNSA. Trimming shortened V by 5 bases and J by 4 bases, and 15 bases separated the two germline ends. This CDR3 has 15 residues. CDR3 region: CASSRTGGGYNEQFF. The CDR3 DNA reads as TGTGCCAGCAGCCGGACCGGAGGTGGATACAATGAGCAGTTCTTC.

The chain carries TRBV5-4 and TRBJ1-5; 7 bases agree with TRBD1. CDR3 length equals 14 residues. Per germline, CDR1 SGHNT and CDR2 YYREEE (reference sequence). V gave up 1 base and J gave up 4 bases; unmatched junction bases: 2. The CDR3 reads CASSLSGGNQPQHF. DNA for the CDR3: TGTGCCAGCAGCTTGTCAGGGGGAAATCAGCCCCAGCATTTT.

V usage is TRBV5-1 and J usage is TRBJ2-2, with TRBD1 matching over 10 bases. CDR1 and CDR2 (germline): SGHRS, YFSETQ. This CDR3 spans 16 amino acids. J gave up 4 bases and V 4 bases, and 7 bases lay outside the gene matches. The CDR3 region has the DNA TGCGCCAGCAGCCCCAGGACAGGGGGTGTCACCGGGGAGCTGTTTTTT. Its translation is CASSPRTGGVTGELFF.

About this clone: The same CDR3 also results from other DNA sequences found in this sample. V gene TRBV5-1 combines with J gene TRBJ2-3; D is unclear. The V end was cut by 2 bases, the J end by 2 bases, with 9 bases between. CDR3 length equals 14 residues. Germline loops: CDR1 SGHRS, CDR2 YFSETQ. CDR3 nucleotide sequence: TGCGCCAGCAGCTTAAGCTCTTCCACAGATACGCAGTATTTT. Translated, it gives CASSLSSSTDTQYF.

The rearrangement uses TRBV6-5 and TRBJ2-1; TRBD1 matches at 7 bases. The CDR3 spans 14 residues. Trimming took 6 bases from V and 5 from J; bases not matched to a gene: 7. The V gene's germline CDR1 is MNHEY and CDR2 SVGAGI. CDR3 sequence: CASRMTGNHNEQFF. CDR3 in DNA: TGTGCCAGCAGGATGACAGGGAACCACAATGAGCAGTTCTTC.

V usage is TRBV5-4 and J usage is TRBJ1-2; D gene unclear. The CDR3 covers 13 residues. Between the trimmed V and J ends, which lost 0 bases and 8 bases, there was a span of 11 bases. The germline V gene has CDR1 SGHNT and CDR2 YYREEE (reference sequence). CDR3 in amino acids: CASSLVEGWGYTF. DNA for the CDR3: TGTGCCAGCAGCTTGGTGGAGGGATGGGGCTACACCTTC.

This chain joins TRBV10-3 and TRBJ2-7; 7 bases are shared with TRBD1. Germline CDR1 is ENHRY and CDR2 is SYGVKD. J was trimmed by 2 bases and V by 10 bases; bases with no gene match: 8. The CDR3 has 13 amino acids. The CDR3 region has the DNA TGTGCCACCGTGAGACAGGGTGCCTACGAGCAGTACTTC. Encoded protein: CATVRQGAYEQYF.

The chain employs TRBV2 and TRBJ1-5; TRBD1 might be the D (5 bases). Per germline, CDR1 SNHLY and CDR2 FYNNEI. The CDR3 length is 14 residues. V lost 8 bases, J lost 4 bases, and 15 bases lay in between. The CDR3 region has the DNA TGTGCCAGCGGGCAGGGAAGACGGAATCAGCCCCAGCATTTT. Translation: CASGQGRRNQPQHF.

V usage is TRBV2 and J usage is TRBJ2-7; a possible D gene is TRBD1 (6 bases). The CDR3 has 15 residues. The V gene's germline CDR1 is SNHLY and CDR2 FYNNEI. V lost 4 bases, J lost 5 bases, and 18 bases lay in between. The CDR3 region has the DNA TGTGCCAGCAGTGGGCTCGCACAGGGATCCCACGAGCAGTACTTC. Its translation: CASSGLAQGSHEQYF. The whole variable domain, filled in from reference TRBV2 and TRBJ2-7, reads EPEVTQTPSHQVTQMGQEVILRCVPISNHLYFYWYRQILGQKVEFLVSFYNNEISEKSEIFDDQFSVERPDGSNFTLKIRSTKLEDSAMYFCASSGLAQGSHEQYFGPGTRLTVT.

This chain connects TRBV7-8 to TRBJ2-7, with D possibly matching TRBD1 (6 bases). Germline V lookup: CDR1 SGHVS, CDR2 FQNEAQ. The V end lost 5 bases, the J end lost 5 bases, and 16 bases lay between the germline ends. This CDR3 is built from 14 residues. This chain's CDR3 is CASSRTGQIHEQYF. CDR3 sequence (DNA): TGTGCCAGCAGCCGCACCGGACAGATACACGAGCAGTACTTC.

The rearrangement links TRBV2 to TRBJ2-7; D perhaps matches TRBD2 (5 bases). This CDR3 has 14 amino acids. Per germline, CDR1 SNHLY and CDR2 FYNNEI. V gave up 8 bases and J gave up 1 base, with 15 bases separating them. In nucleotides, the CDR3 is TGTGCCAGCGGAGACGGGGTAGGGTCCTACGAGCAGTACTTC. Translated, it gives CASGDGVGSYEQYF. The variable domain in full, with the rest retrieved from reference TRBV2 and TRBJ2-7, is EPEVTQTPSHQVTQMGQEVILRCVPISNHLYFYWYRQILGQKVEFLVSFYNNEISEKSEIFDDQFSVERPDGSNFTLKIRSTKLEDSAMYFCASGDGVGSYEQYFGPGTRLTVT.

V gene TRBV6-5 combines with J gene TRBJ1-2; weak D call: TRBD1 (6 bases). The CDR3 loop spans 12 amino acids. Germline loops: CDR1 MNHEY, CDR2 SVGAGI. V was shortened by 5 bases and J by 8 bases, with 12 bases between the two germline ends. This CDR3 reads CASSPGTKGYTF. CDR3 DNA: TGTGCCAGCAGTCCAGGGACAAAGGGCTACACCTTC.

The gene calls are TRBV7-2 and TRBJ2-3; no firm D call. Trimming shortened V by 1 base and J by 6 bases, and 17 bases separated the two germline ends. Looked up from germline, CDR1 is SGHTA and CDR2 is FQGNSA. The CDR3 consists of 16 residues. DNA for the CDR3: TGTGCCAGCAGCTTAGTAGGCTCTAGAGCTTCGGATACGCAGTATTTT. Amino acids: CASSLVGSRASDTQYF.

The V and J genes are TRBV28 and TRBJ2-6, with 8 bases identical to TRBD1. The CDR3 is made up of 16 amino acids. The germline V gene encodes CDR1 MDHEN and CDR2 SYDVKM. Germline trimming cut 2 bases from V and 0 bases from J; bases unmatched to any gene: 0. Written as DNA, the CDR3 is TGTGCCAGCAGTTTAACAGGGGGCTCTGGGGCCAACGTCCTGACTTTC. This sequence encodes CASSLTGGSGANVLTF.

The chain links TRBV28 to TRBJ2-7, with 8 bases fitting TRBD1. The germline CDR1 and CDR2 sequences are MDHEN and SYDVKM. The CDR3 extends over 14 amino acids. The V gene end was trimmed by 6 bases and the J gene end by 6 bases; junction bases not matched to a gene: 10. The CDR3 DNA is TGTGCCAGCAGAACAACAGGGGGAAGAGGCGAGCAGTACTTC. Its protein is CASRTTGGRGEQYF.

This clone was observed once. The V call is TRBV28, the J call TRBJ2-1, with 7 positions matching TRBD1. The CDR3 has 15 amino acids. With 6 bases clipped from V and 9 bases from J, the junction kept 14 bases outside the gene matches. The germline V gene has CDR1 MDHEN and CDR2 SYDVKM. CDR3 region: CASSPSGGKAFEQFF. As DNA, the CDR3 is TGTGCCAGCAGCCCGTCAGGGGGTAAGGCATTTGAGCAGTTCTTC.

V usage is TRBV18 and J usage is TRBJ1-5; 9 bases line up with TRBD1. The CDR3 is 18 residues long. Trimming cost V 1 base and J 0 bases; bases outside gene matches: 7. Per the germline V gene, CDR1 is KGHSH and CDR2 is LQKENI. The CDR3 region has the DNA TGTGCCAGCTCACCACTCGGGACAGGGCCTATTAGCAATCAGCCCCAGCATTTT. It translates to CASSPLGTGPISNQPQHF.

This clone appeared once. The V call is TRBV19, the J call TRBJ2-2; 10 positions match TRBD1. Trimming cost V 8 bases and J 6 bases; bases outside gene matches: 3. The length of the CDR3 is 13 residues. CDR1 and CDR2 from the germline V gene are LNHDA and SQIVND (reference sequence). In DNA, the CDR3 is TGTGCCAGTGTAGACAGGGGGCCCGGGGAGCTGTTTTTT. Translating gives CASVDRGPGELFF.

The chain uses TRBV7-2 and TRBJ2-7; TRBD2 is a possible D gene (6 bases). The CDR3 has 14 amino acids. CDR1 and CDR2 (germline): SGHTA, FQGNSA. Trimming removed 5 bases from V and 2 bases from J, with 13 bases in between. CDR3 sequence: CASSLSGYPYEQYF. The CDR3, as DNA: TGTGCCAGCAGCCTAAGCGGGTACCCCTACGAGCAGTACTTC.

The chain is built from TRBV7-2 and TRBJ2-7; 9 bases line up with TRBD2. The germline gives CDR1 SGHTA, CDR2 FQGNSA. Trimming at V came to 5 bases and at J to 6 bases, leaving 14 bases not matched to a gene. The CDR3 runs to 16 residues. CDR3 sequence (DNA): TGTGCCAGCAGCCTACTTAAACCGGGACTAGCACGCGAGCAGTACTTC. As protein: CASSLLKPGLAREQYF.

Turning to this clone: Mismatch with germline at one junction end may stem from a read error. J is TRBJ2-5 and V is TRBV5-1, with no clear D. The CDR3 sequence is 15 residues long. The V gene's germline CDR1 is SGHRS and CDR2 YFSETQ. CDR3 amino acids: CASSLADGKQEIQYF. CDR3 nucleotides: TGCGCCAGCAGCTTGGCGGACGGAAAGCAAGAGATCCAGTACTTC.

Details on this clone: This sample includes further DNA sequences coding for the same CDR3. The chain has TRBV5-6 and TRBJ2-3, with D perhaps TRBD1 (6 bases). Germline V gene data show CDR1 as SGHDT and CDR2 as YYEEEE. CDR3 length equals 13 residues. Trimming took off 5 bases at V and 0 bases at J, with 7 bases between the two ends. CDR3 DNA: TGTGCCAGCAGTCAGGGGAGCACAGATACGCAGTATTTT. It encodes CASSQGSTDTQYF.